A single sample is the source of the 13 T cell receptor beta chains below, sequenced in a study of control samples from healthy donors and cancer patients (dated by TCRdb to 2018 to 2021). The library relied on the immunoSEQ multiplex PCR assay. The source is immuneACCESS, and TCRdb retained only in-frame sequences with V and J called. Part of the clones is not carried over; for the studies checked, unresolved V genes explain less than half of this, and the remainder is unexplained. The sample table contains around 140,000 clones; only one count was recorded for 90% of them. Together, the top ten hold roughly 2.5% of the sample. Sequencing used blood. The receptor source for this set is a man between 40 and 49 years old in good health.

The chain carries TRBV2 and TRBJ1-5, with D possibly TRBD1 on 5 matching bases. The germline gives CDR1 SNHLY, CDR2 FYNNEI. The V gene lost 3 bases and the J gene lost 2 bases, with 11 bases spanning the gap. This CDR3 is built from 15 residues. CDR3 DNA sequence: TGTGCCAGCAGTGACTGGGGCTATGGCAATCAGCCCCAGCATTTT. Its translation: CASSDWGYGNQPQHF.

The chain carries TRBV28 and TRBJ1-4, with D unclear. The CDR3 covers 15 residues. Germline V gives CDR1 MDHEN, CDR2 SYDVKM. With 6 bases removed from V and 2 bases from J, the gap between germline ends came to 13 bases. CDR3 protein: CASRADPATNEKLFF. CDR3 nucleotides: TGTGCCAGCAGAGCAGACCCTGCTACTAATGAAAAACTGTTTTTT. Drawing the rest from reference TRBV28 and TRBJ1-4, the complete variable domain is DVKVTQSSRYLVKRTGEKVFLECVQDMDHENMFWYRQDPGLGLRLIYFSYDVKMKEKGDIPEGYSVSREKKERFSLILESASTNQTSMYLCASRADPATNEKLFFGSGTQLSVL.

This chain uses TRBV5-1 with TRBJ1-3; a weak D match, TRBD1 (6 bases). Germline CDR1 and CDR2: SGHRS and YFSETQ. V lost 4 bases, J lost 0 bases, and 14 bases lay in between. CDR3 length: 16 amino acids. This CDR3 reads CASSPGTLSSGNTIYF. The CDR3 coding sequence is TGCGCCAGCAGCCCCGGGACACTCTCCTCTGGAAACACCATATATTTT.

The chain links TRBV27 to TRBJ1-1; weak D call: TRBD1 (5 bases). The V gene's germline CDR1 is MNHEY and CDR2 SMNVEV (reference sequence). The CDR3 loop spans 14 amino acids. Trimming shortened V by 6 bases and J by 3 bases, and 14 bases separated the two germline ends. This CDR3 reads CASRIRGRDTEAFF. The CDR3, as DNA: TGTGCCAGCAGAATCCGGGGCAGGGACACTGAAGCTTTCTTT.

The rearrangement joins TRBV7-2 to TRBJ2-7; tentative D call: TRBD2 (6 bases). The CDR3 spans 13 residues. CDR1 is SGHTA and CDR2 is FQGNSA in the germline V gene. The V end was cut by 4 bases, the J end by 6 bases, with 13 bases between. The CDR3 DNA reads TGTGCCAGCAGCTCCGGGGACTTTCGCGAGCAGTACTTC. Protein product: CASSSGDFREQYF.

The genes are TRBV5-1 and TRBJ2-1; D tentatively fits TRBD1 or TRBD2 (5 bases each). The CDR3 has 15 residues. Germline CDR1 SGHRS, CDR2 YFSETQ. Trimming cost V 0 bases and J 2 bases, with 9 bases left between them. CDR3 region: CASSLGGTAYNEQFF. The CDR3, as DNA: TGCGCCAGCAGCTTGGGTGGGACGGCCTACAATGAGCAGTTCTTC.

The chain employs TRBV6-5 and TRBJ2-1; 10 bases line up with TRBD1. Germline CDR1 reads MNHEY; CDR2 reads SVGAGI. CDR3 length equals 15 residues. The J segment lost 1 base and the V segment lost 6 bases, leaving 3 bases of the junction unmatched. The CDR3 DNA sequence: TGTGCCAGCAGGGCGGACAGGGGGTCCTACAATGAGCAGTTCTTC. Translating it yields CASRADRGSYNEQFF.

The chain combines TRBV19 with TRBJ1-5, with D possibly matching TRBD1 (6 bases). CDR1 is LNHDA, CDR2 SQIVND, per germline (reference sequence). The V end was cut by 7 bases, the J end by 2 bases, with 9 bases between. The CDR3 consists of 13 residues. For the CDR3, the DNA is TGTGCCAGTAATCAGGGGCGCAATCAGCCCCAGCATTTT. Amino acid sequence: CASNQGRNQPQHF.

This clone was detected once. The chain recombines TRBV30 with TRBJ1-3; 10 nucleotides agree with TRBD1. The V gene end was trimmed by 7 bases and the J gene end by 8 bases; junction bases not matched to a gene: 17. The CDR3 sequence is 16 residues long. The V gene's germline CDR1 is GTSNPN and CDR2 SVGIG (reference sequence). CDR3 sequence: CALTGGGQQSRDTIYF. For the CDR3, the DNA is TGTGCCTTGACAGGGGGCGGTCAACAATCCAGAGACACCATATATTTT.

This sequence joins TRBV6-5 and TRBJ2-7; TRBD2 is a possible D gene (6 bases). CDR1 and CDR2 from the germline V gene are MNHEY and SVGAGI. With 8 bases removed from V and 2 bases from J, the gap between germline ends came to 10 bases. The CDR3 runs 12 residues. Here the CDR3 reads CASRDSTYEQYF. CDR3 in DNA: TGTGCCAGCCGGGACTCCACCTACGAGCAGTACTTC.

The gene calls are TRBV19 and TRBJ1-1, with unresolved D. V was trimmed by 7 bases and J by 4 bases, leaving 10 bases between them. The CDR3 is made up of 12 amino acids. CDR1 and CDR2 (germline): LNHDA, SQIVND (reference sequence). DNA of the CDR3: TGTGCCAGTATGGTTGGCCCCACTGAAGCTTTCTTT. Protein sequence: CASMVGPTEAFF. Full variable domain (remainder filled in from reference TRBV19 and TRBJ1-1): DGGITQSPKYLFRKEGQNVTLSCEQNLNHDAMYWYRQDPGQGLRLIYYSQIVNDFQKGDIAEGYSVSREKKESFPLTVTSAQKNPTAFYLCASMVGPTEAFFGQGTRLTVV.

This chain connects TRBV30 to TRBJ1-1; TRBD1 aligns across 7 bases. Trimming at V came to 5 bases and at J to 0 bases, leaving 3 bases not matched to a gene. CDR1 is GTSNPN, CDR2 SVGIG, per germline (reference sequence). The CDR3 has 13 residues. The CDR3 sequence is CAWQGGVNTEAFF. In nucleotides, the CDR3 is TGTGCCTGGCAGGGGGGGGTGAACACTGAAGCTTTCTTT.

The V call is TRBV7-6, the J call TRBJ2-3; D remains unclear. The V gene lost 1 base and the J gene lost 4 bases, with 15 bases spanning the gap. The CDR3 is 16 amino acids. CDR1 is SGHVS, CDR2 FNYEAQ, per germline. The CDR3 protein is CASSLEAIWRADTQYF. CDR3 nucleotide sequence: TGTGCCAGCAGCTTAGAGGCGATCTGGCGCGCAGATACGCAGTATTTT.